What follows is one T cell receptor beta chain and its context. The antigen remains undetermined. This sample is drawn from a study of shared clonotypes between healthy human individuals. The study's findings and limits: Expectations were that clonotype sharing among donors would be affected by sequencing depth. Sampling covered nothing but blood. Tissue TCR repertoires likely differ from those found in blood.

Trimming removed 4 bases from V and 0 bases from J, with 16 bases in between. The CDR3 totals 16 residues. Germline-derived CDR1 and CDR2 are SQVTM and ANQGSEA. CD45RA-negative memory and CD45RA+ naive subsets were split from the CD4+ cells. The genomic DNA of each subset was split evenly across several immunoSEQ plates. Here immunoSEQ multiplex PCR was the method, and the copy in TCRdb shows in-frame clones only, minus some. The repertoire holds 2 million to 2.5 million clones, with about 90% as singletons. The V call is TRBV29-1, the J call TRBJ2-1; unclear D gene. The clonotype originates from a man younger than 35 in good health. Some clones in this sample may be carry-over from other donors' samples. The source material was naive CD4+ T cells from PBMCs. This sample's subset: CD45RA+ positively selected. The CDR3 DNA reads TGCAGCGTTGGCTCGTACGACCAGAGCTCCTACAATGAGCAGTTCTTC. Encoded protein: CSVGSYDQSSYNEQFF.